The table lists the clone carrying this TCR beta chain with a few counts. Its specificity is unknown. With no exception, relapse followed autologous stem cell transplantation in all patients, and brentuximab vedotin exposure varied. The sample originates from a study of PD-1 blockade in classical Hodgkin lymphoma. The CDR3 consists of 15 residues. From germline, CDR1 is SGHTA and CDR2 FQGNSA. Trimming shortened V by 2 bases and J by 8 bases, and 18 bases separated the two germline ends. Study-level results: CD4+ TCR diversity, unlike CD8+, rose significantly by C4D1.

Assay: immunoSEQ multiplex PCR; the TCRdb copy retains only in-frame clones and omits some. Among about 150,000 clones listed, 78% were seen once. This sample comprised peripheral blood mononuclear cells (PBMCs), obtained before the second cycle of nivolumab. The chain uses TRBV7-2 and TRBJ1-1; possible D gene TRBD1, 5 bases. This receptor was obtained from a human donor with classical Hodgkin lymphoma. The CDR3 here is CASSLRLTGAGEAFF. The CDR3 coding sequence is TGTGCCAGCAGCTTAAGGTTGACCGGGGCTGGGGAAGCTTTCTTT.